These T cell receptor beta chains were read from a single sample in a study of immune cell composition in non-small cell lung cancer. Profiling relied on immunoSEQ multiplex PCR, and the TCRdb table lists in-frame clones only, not all of them. The repertoire holds around 9,100 clones, with about 80% as singletons. Sequenced input: lung tumor tissue. The source of these receptors is a human donor with non-small cell lung cancer. Both conserved end residues are part of each CDR3.

V	CDR3
TRBV30	CAWSGKDRPNQPQHF
TRBV25-1	CASSGGSGPPTDTQYF
TRBV5-4	CASSLWAGKNYGYTF
TRBV7-3	CASSSTGGGNSPLHF
TRBV7-2	CASSLTRQGEQFF
TRBV9	CASSVALLGHEQYF
TRBV7-2	CASSYSGILTDTQYF
TRBV19	CASSIDPGRADTQYF
TRBV7-9	CASSLGQGFYNSPLHF
TRBV30	CAWSGGVASATQYF
TRBV28	CASGEGALNTEAFF
TRBV28	CASSLGGARGYEQYF
TRBV28	CATRLYTWGLRKRSYNSPLHF
TRBV7-2	CASSQGLLRPQHF
TRBV19	CASSSRRGARAGDTQYF
TRBV5-1	CASRQTPGQGNSPLHF
TRBV27	CASSLFRAGGSEKLFF
TRBV30	CAWSLGDMDGYTF